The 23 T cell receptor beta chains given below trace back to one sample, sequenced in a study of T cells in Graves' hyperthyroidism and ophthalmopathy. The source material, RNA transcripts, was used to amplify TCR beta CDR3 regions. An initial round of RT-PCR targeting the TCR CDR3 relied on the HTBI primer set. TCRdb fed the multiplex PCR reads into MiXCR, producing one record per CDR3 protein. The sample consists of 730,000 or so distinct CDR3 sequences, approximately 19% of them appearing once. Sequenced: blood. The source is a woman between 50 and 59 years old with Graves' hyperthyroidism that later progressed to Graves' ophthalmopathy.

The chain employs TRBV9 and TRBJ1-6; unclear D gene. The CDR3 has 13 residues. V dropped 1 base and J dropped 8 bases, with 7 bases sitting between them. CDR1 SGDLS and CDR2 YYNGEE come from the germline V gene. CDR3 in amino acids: CASSVITDSPLHF. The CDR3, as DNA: TGTGCCAGCAGCGTAATTACAGATTCACCCCTCCACTTT. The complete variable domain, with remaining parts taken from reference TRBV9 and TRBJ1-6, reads DSGVTQTPKHLITATGQRVTLRCSPRSGDLSVYWYQQSLDQGLQFLIQYYNGEERAKGNILERFSAQQFPDLHSELNLSSLELGDSALYFCASSVITDSPLHFGNGTRLTVT.

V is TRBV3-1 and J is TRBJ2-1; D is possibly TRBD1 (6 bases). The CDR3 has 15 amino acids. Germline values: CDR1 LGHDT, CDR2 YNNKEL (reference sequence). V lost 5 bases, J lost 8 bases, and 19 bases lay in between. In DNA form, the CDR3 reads TGTGCCAGCAGCGACACCGGGACATTGGGCCATGAGCAGTTCTTC. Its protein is CASSDTGTLGHEQFF.

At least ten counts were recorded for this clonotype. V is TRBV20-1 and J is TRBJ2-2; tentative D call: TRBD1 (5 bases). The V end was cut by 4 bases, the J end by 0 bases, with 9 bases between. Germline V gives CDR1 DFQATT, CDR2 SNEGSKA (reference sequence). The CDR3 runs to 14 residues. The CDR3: CSATETANTGELFF. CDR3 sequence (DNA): TGCAGTGCTACCGAGACAGCGAACACCGGGGAGCTGTTTTTT.

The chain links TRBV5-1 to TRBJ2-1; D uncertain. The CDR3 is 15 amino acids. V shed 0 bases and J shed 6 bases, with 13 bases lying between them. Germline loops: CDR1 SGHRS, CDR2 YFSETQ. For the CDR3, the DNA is TGCGCCAGCAGCTTGGATACCCCCCAGACCAATGAGCAGTTCTTC. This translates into CASSLDTPQTNEQFF.

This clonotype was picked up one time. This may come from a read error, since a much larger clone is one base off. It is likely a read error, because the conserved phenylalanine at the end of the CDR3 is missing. The CDR3 sequence: CSATNPTVVYGYTL. The CDR3 bases are TGCAGTGCTACTAACCCGACCGTGGTCTATGGCTACACCCTC. V usage is TRBV20-1 and J usage is TRBJ1-2; D unresolved. V was cut by 4 bases and J by 4 bases, with 16 bases left in between. The V gene's germline CDR1 is DFQATT and CDR2 SNEGSKA (reference sequence). The CDR3 spans 14 residues.

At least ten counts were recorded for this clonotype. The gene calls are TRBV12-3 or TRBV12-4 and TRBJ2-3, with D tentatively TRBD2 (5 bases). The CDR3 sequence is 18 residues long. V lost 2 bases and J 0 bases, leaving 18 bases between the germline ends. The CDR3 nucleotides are TGTGCCAGCAGTTTATACGGATTGAGGCGGGCCAGCACAGATACGCAGTATTTT. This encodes CASSLYGLRRASTDTQYF.

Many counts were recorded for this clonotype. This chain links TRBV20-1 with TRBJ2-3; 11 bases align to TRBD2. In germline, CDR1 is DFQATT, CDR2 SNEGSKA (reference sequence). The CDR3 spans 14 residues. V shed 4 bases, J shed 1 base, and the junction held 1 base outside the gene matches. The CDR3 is CSATTSGGTDTQYF. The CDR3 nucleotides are TGCAGTGCTACGACTAGCGGGGGCACAGATACGCAGTATTTT.

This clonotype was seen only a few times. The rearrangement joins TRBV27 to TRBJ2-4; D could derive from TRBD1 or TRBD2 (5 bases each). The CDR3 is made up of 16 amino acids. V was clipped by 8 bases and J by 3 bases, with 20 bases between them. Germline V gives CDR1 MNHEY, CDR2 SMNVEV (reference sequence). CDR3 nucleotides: TGTGCCAGCCTATCACCCGGCCGAGGGGACAAAAACATTCAGTACTTC. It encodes CASLSPGRGDKNIQYF.

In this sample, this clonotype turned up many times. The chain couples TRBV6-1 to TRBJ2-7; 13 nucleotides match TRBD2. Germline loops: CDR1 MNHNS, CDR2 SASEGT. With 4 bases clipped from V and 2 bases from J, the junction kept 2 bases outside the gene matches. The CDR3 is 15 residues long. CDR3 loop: CASSGGLAGTYEQYF. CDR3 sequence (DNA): TGTGCCAGCAGTGGGGGACTAGCGGGGACCTACGAGCAGTACTTC.

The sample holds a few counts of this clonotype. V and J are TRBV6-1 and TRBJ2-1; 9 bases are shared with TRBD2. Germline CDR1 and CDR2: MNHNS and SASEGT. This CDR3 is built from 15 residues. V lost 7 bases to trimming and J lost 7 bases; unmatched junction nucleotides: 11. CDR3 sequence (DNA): TGTGCCAGCACCAACGTGGCGGGGGGGCGAAATGAGCAGTTCTTC. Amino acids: CASTNVAGGRNEQFF.

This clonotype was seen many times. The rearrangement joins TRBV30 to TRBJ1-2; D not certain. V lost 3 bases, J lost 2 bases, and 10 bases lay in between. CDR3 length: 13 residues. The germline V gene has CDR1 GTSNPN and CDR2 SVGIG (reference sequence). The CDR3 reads CAWRSNSNYGYTF. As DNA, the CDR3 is TGTGCCTGGAGATCCAACAGCAACTATGGCTACACCTTC.

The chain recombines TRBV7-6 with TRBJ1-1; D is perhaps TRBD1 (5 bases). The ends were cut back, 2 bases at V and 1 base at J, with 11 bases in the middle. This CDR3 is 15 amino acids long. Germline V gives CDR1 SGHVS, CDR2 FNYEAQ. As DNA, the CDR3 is TGTGCCAGCAGCTTATTTGGGGGAACGAACACTGAAGCTTTCTTT. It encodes CASSLFGGTNTEAFF.

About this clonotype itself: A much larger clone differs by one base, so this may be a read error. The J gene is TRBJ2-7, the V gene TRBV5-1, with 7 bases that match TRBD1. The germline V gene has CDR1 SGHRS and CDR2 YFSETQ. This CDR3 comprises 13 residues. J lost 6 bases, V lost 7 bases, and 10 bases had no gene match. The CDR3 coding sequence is TGCGCCAGCGCCGGGACAGCGAATTGCGAGCAGTACTTC. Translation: CASAGTANCEQYF.

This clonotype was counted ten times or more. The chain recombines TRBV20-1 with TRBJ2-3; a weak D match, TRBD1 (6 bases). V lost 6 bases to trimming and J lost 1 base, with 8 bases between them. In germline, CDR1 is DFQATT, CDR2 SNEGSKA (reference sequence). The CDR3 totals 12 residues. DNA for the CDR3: TGCAGTGCCAGGGGTGGCACAGATACGCAGTATTTT. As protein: CSARGGTDTQYF.

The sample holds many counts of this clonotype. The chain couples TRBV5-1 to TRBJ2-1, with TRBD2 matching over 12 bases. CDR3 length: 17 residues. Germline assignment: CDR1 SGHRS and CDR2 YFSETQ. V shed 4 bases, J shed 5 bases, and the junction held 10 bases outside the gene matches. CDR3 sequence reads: CASSGGLAGILNNEQFF. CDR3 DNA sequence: TGCGCCAGCAGCGGGGGACTAGCGGGCATACTCAACAATGAGCAGTTCTTC.

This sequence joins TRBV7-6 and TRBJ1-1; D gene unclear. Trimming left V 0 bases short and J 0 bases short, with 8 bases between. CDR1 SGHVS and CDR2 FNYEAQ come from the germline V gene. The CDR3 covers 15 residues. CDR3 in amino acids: CASSLADGMNTEAFF. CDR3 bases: TGTGCCAGCAGCTTAGCCGACGGAATGAACACTGAAGCTTTCTTT.

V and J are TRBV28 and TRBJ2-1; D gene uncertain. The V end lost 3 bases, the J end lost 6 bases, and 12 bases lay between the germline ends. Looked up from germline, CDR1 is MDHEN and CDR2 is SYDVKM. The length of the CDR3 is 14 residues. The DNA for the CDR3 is TGTGCCAGCAGTTTTCTTTCAGAAAGCAATGAGCAGTTCTTC. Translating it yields CASSFLSESNEQFF.

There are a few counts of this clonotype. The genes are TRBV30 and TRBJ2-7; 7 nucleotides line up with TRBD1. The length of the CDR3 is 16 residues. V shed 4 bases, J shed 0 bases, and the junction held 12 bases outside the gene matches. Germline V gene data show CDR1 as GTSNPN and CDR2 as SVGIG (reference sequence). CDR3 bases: TGTGCCTGGACCGGACCGGACAGGCCTAGCTCCTACGAGCAGTACTTC. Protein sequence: CAWTGPDRPSSYEQYF.

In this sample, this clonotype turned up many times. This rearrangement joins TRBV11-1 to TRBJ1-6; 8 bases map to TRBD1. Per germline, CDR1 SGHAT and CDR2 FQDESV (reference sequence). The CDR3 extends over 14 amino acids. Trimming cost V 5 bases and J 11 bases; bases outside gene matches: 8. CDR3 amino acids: CASSGQGQAPPLHF. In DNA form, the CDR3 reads TGTGCCAGCAGCGGACAGGGACAAGCGCCACCCCTCCACTTT.

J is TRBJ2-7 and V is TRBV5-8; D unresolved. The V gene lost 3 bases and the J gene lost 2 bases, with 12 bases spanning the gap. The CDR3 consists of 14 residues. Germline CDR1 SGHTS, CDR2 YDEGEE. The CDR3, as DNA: TGTGCCAGCAGCTATCGAAAAGGGCCCTACGAGCAGTACTTC. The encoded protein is CASSYRKGPYEQYF.

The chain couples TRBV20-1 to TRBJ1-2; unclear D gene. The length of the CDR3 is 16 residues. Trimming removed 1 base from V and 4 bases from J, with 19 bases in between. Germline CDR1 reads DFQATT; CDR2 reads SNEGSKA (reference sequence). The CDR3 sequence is CSARVWGRTGTYGYTF. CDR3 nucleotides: TGCAGTGCTAGAGTGTGGGGAAGAACGGGAACCTATGGCTACACCTTC.

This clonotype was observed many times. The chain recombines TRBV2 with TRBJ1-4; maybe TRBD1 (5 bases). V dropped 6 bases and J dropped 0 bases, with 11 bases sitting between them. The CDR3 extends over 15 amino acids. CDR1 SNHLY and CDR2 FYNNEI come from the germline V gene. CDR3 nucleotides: TGTGCCAGCAGCCGGGACGGTGCAACTAATGAAAAACTGTTTTTT. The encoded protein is CASSRDGATNEKLFF.

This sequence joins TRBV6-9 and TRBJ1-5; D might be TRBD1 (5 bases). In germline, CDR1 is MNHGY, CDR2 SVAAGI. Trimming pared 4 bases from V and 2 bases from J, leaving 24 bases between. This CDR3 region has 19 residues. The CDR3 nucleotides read TGTGCCAGCAGTTCGACTTACGGGGGTCTCGGTTCTCGCAATCAGCCCCAGCATTTT. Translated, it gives CASSSTYGGLGSRNQPQHF.